Listed below are T cell receptor beta chains from one sample, sequenced in a study of high-grade serous ovarian cancer treatment subgroups. Assay used: immunoSEQ multiplex PCR; TCRdb lists only in-frame clones, some missing. The sample yields approximately 5,000 clones, around three quarters seen once. Specimen: tumor tissue. The receptor source for this set is a human donor with high-grade serous ovarian cancer. CDR3s include the opening cysteine and the closing phenylalanine or tryptophan.

j_gene	v_gene	CDR3aa
TRBJ1-5	TRBV25-1	CASSGDGSSGNQPQHF
TRBJ1-2	TRBV5-5	CASSPTTGNNYGYTF
TRBJ2-1	TRBV5-4	CASSLAGGAQNEQFF
TRBJ1-4	TRBV7-2	CASSRQGGATNEKLFF
TRBJ2-5	TRBV6-1	CASRKQETQYF
TRBJ2-4	TRBV7-2	CASSSEGGLAKNIQYF
TRBJ1-5	TRBV15	CATSGGQGYANQPQHF
TRBJ2-2	TRBV4-1	CASSQEIVAGELFF
TRBJ1-5	TRBV7-4	CASSLGVGEIRQPQHF
TRBJ1-3	TRBV7-8	CASSLLGQSSGNTIYF
TRBJ2-3	TRBV5-1	CASSLEGRGRTDTQYF